A single sample is the source of the 29 T cell receptor beta chains below, sequenced in a study of blood T cell repertoires in COVID-19. Data came from immunoSEQ multiplex PCR; TCRdb stores just in-frame clones and leaves some out. This table holds roughly 230,000 clones, over 70% found once. Sequencing was carried out using peripheral blood. These receptor sequences come from a man in his forties with active or convalescent COVID-19.

The chain recombines TRBV5-6 with TRBJ1-6; a weak D match, TRBD1 (6 bases). The V gene lost 3 bases and the J gene lost 0 bases, with 13 bases spanning the gap. CDR1 is SGHDT and CDR2 is YYEEEE in the germline V gene. This CDR3 has 17 residues. The CDR3 DNA sequence: TGTGCCAGCAGCTCCCGACAGGAGAGCTCCTATAATTCACCCCTCCACTTT. The encoded protein is CASSSRQESSYNSPLHF.

The V call is TRBV9, the J call TRBJ1-4, with D possibly matching TRBD1 (6 bases). Trimming left V 0 bases short and J 0 bases short, with 15 bases between. The CDR3 is 18 amino acids. In germline, CDR1 is SGDLS, CDR2 YYNGEE. CDR3 DNA: TGTGCCAGCAGCGTAGCCCCACAGGGAAGAGCAACTAATGAAAAACTGTTTTTT. As protein: CASSVAPQGRATNEKLFF.

V gene TRBV12-3 or TRBV12-4 combines with J gene TRBJ1-5, with no clear D. V lost 11 bases and J lost 3, with 14 bases in between. CDR3 length: 13 residues. The CDR3 coding sequence is TGTGCCGCCTCACTTGGGCCCAATCAGCCCCAGCATTTT. The encoded protein is CAASLGPNQPQHF.

The chain uses TRBV24-1 and TRBJ2-2; TRBD1 might be the D (5 bases). The germline V and J ends were trimmed by 4 bases and 5 bases, with 13 bases remaining between them. The CDR3 has 15 residues. Looked up from germline, CDR1 is KGHDR and CDR2 is SFDVKD. The CDR3 DNA is TGTGCCACCAGTGAGGCGGCAGGGCCAACCGGGGAGCTGTTTTTT. Encoded protein: CATSEAAGPTGELFF.

CDR3 amino acids: CASSLQSGRWSASYNEQFF. CDR3 in DNA: TGTGCCAGTAGTCTTCAAAGCGGTAGGTGGAGTGCCTCCTACAATGAGCAGTTCTTC. The genes are TRBV19 and TRBJ2-1; a possible D gene is TRBD2 (5 bases). Trimming pared 5 bases from V and 0 bases from J, leaving 23 bases between. This CDR3 has 19 amino acids. Germline CDR1 and CDR2: LNHDA and SQIVND (reference sequence).

The chain joins TRBV19 to TRBJ1-1; TRBD1 matches at 7 bases. Germline trimming cut 4 bases from V and 1 base from J; bases unmatched to any gene: 3. The length of the CDR3 is 14 residues. Germline assignment: CDR1 LNHDA and CDR2 SQIVND (reference sequence). CDR3 coding DNA: TGTGCCAGTAGTAGGGACAGACCGAACACTGAAGCTTTCTTT. The encoded protein is CASSRDRPNTEAFF.

The gene calls are TRBV3-1 (or the pseudogene TRBV3-2) and TRBJ1-3; the D gene is possibly TRBD1 (6 bases). The CDR3 loop spans 15 amino acids. V dropped 6 bases and J dropped 1 base, with 13 bases sitting between them. Germline CDR1 is LGHDT and CDR2 is YNNKEL (reference sequence). Here the CDR3 reads CASSYTGKSGNTIYF. The CDR3 bases are TGTGCCAGCAGTTACACAGGGAAATCTGGAAACACCATATATTTT.

The gene calls are TRBV5-1 and TRBJ1-2, with 12 bases fitting TRBD1. Losses at the gene ends were 0 bases for V and 8 bases for J; bases not matched to a gene: 8. The CDR3 has 16 amino acids. The germline V gene has CDR1 SGHRS and CDR2 YFSETQ. CDR3 sequence (DNA): TGCGCCAGCAGCTTGGAGGCGGGACAGGGGGCCCGGGGCTACACCTTC. Protein sequence: CASSLEAGQGARGYTF. The full variable domain, its missing parts supplied by reference TRBV5-1 and TRBJ1-2, is KAGVTQTPRYLIKTRGQQVTLSCSPISGHRSVSWYQQTPGQGLQFLFEYFSETQRNKGNFPGRFSGRQFSNSRSEMNVSTLELGDSALYLCASSLEAGQGARGYTFGSGTRLTVV.

This clone has only a few counts. V gene TRBV11-3 combines with J gene TRBJ1-2; no reliable D call. The V gene lost 0 bases and the J gene lost 4 bases, with 3 bases spanning the gap. Per germline, CDR1 SGHNT and CDR2 YENEEA. This CDR3 spans 12 amino acids. CDR3 sequence (DNA): TGTGCCAGCAGCTTAGATCTCTATGGCTACACCTTC. Residues: CASSLDLYGYTF.

The rearrangement links TRBV7-9 to TRBJ1-2, with D unresolved. The germline V gene encodes CDR1 SEHNR and CDR2 FQNEAQ (reference sequence). Trimming pared 3 bases from V and 2 bases from J, leaving 7 bases between. CDR3 size: 13 residues. CDR3 nucleotide sequence: TGTGCCAGCAGCTTCGAGGGAAACTATGGCTACACCTTC. Its protein product is CASSFEGNYGYTF.

The genes are TRBV21-1 and TRBJ2-2; the tabulated D call, TRBD1, remains unverified against the DNA. TRBV21-1 is recorded as a pseudogene. There are 17 residues in the CDR3. The CDR3 coding sequence is TGTGCCAGCAGCAAAGGGTCAGACAGGCCGAACACCGGGGAGCTGTTTTTT. It yields the protein CASSKGSDRPNTGELFF.

This clone showed up just a few times. The chain combines TRBV6-2 or TRBV6-3 with TRBJ2-7; 7 nucleotides align to TRBD2. The CDR3 sequence is 14 residues long. Germline V gene lookup returns CDR1 MNHEY and CDR2 SVGEGT. Losses at the gene ends were 2 bases for V and 3 bases for J; bases not matched to a gene: 4. CDR3 coding DNA: TGTGCCAGCAGTTACGTAGCGGGTGGCTACGAGCAGTACTTC. Residues: CASSYVAGGYEQYF.

The V and J genes are TRBV3-1 (or the pseudogene TRBV3-2) and TRBJ2-1, with D unresolved. With 7 bases removed from V and 4 bases from J, the gap between germline ends came to 8 bases. The CDR3 covers 12 residues. CDR1 is LGHDT and CDR2 is YNNKEL in the germline V gene (reference sequence). CDR3 residues: CASTAGYNEQFF. The CDR3 nucleotides read TGTGCCAGCACTGCAGGATACAATGAGCAGTTCTTC.

The CDR3 sequence: CAASTQGIPNQETQYF. CDR3 nucleotides: TGTGCCGCCTCGACACAGGGAATTCCGAACCAAGAGACCCAGTACTTC. This rearrangement joins TRBV19 to TRBJ2-5; D may be TRBD1 (6 bases). V lost 11 bases and J lost 0, with 22 bases in between. This CDR3 is 16 amino acids long. Looked up from germline, CDR1 is LNHDA and CDR2 is SQIVND (reference sequence).

The genes are TRBV11-2 and TRBJ2-1; 8 bases are shared with TRBD2. The CDR3 runs 15 residues. The germline CDR1 and CDR2 sequences are SGHAT and FQNNGV. Trimming took 6 bases from V and 4 from J; bases not matched to a gene: 8. In DNA form, the CDR3 reads TGTGCCAGCAGTCCCGGGACTAGGATTTACAATGAGCAGTTCTTC. Protein sequence: CASSPGTRIYNEQFF.

This clone came up a few times. The chain uses TRBV15 and TRBJ1-1; D is uncertain. The CDR3 loop spans 15 amino acids. CDR1 is LNHNV, CDR2 YYDKDF, per germline (reference sequence). Trimming cost V 0 bases and J 3 bases, with 11 bases left between them. CDR3 loop: CATSRDRAGYTEAFF. The CDR3 nucleotides are TGTGCCACCAGCAGAGATCGGGCGGGGTACACTGAAGCTTTCTTT. Full variable domain (remainder filled in from reference TRBV15 and TRBJ1-1): DAMVIQNPRYQVTQFGKPVTLSCSQTLNHNVMYWYQQKSSQAPKLLFHYYDKDFNNEADTPDNFQSRRPNTSFCFLDIRSPGLGDTAMYLCATSRDRAGYTEAFFGQGTRLTVV.

J is TRBJ2-1 and V is TRBV20-1; 10 nucleotides line up with TRBD2. This CDR3 region has 16 residues. Germline loops: CDR1 DFQATT, CDR2 SNEGSKA (reference sequence). V gave up 3 bases and J gave up 7 bases; unmatched junction bases: 12. The CDR3 here is CSASSLAGDFWNEQFF. The CDR3 DNA follows: TGCAGTGCTAGTAGTCTAGCGGGAGATTTTTGGAATGAGCAGTTCTTC.

This rearrangement joins TRBV6-2 or TRBV6-3 to TRBJ2-1, with 11 bases lining up with TRBD2. Germline CDR1 reads MNHEY; CDR2 reads SVGEGT. The V and J ends lost 2 bases and 7 bases, in that order; junction bases with no gene match: 1. The CDR3 sequence is 14 residues long. The CDR3 spells CASSYTSGSNEQFF. The CDR3 DNA is TGTGCCAGCAGTTACACTAGCGGGAGTAATGAGCAGTTCTTC.

The chain couples TRBV4-3 to TRBJ1-1; D perhaps matches TRBD1 (6 bases). The CDR3 runs to 18 residues. Germline assignment: CDR1 LGHNA and CDR2 YSLEER. V shed 1 base and J shed 2 bases, with 20 bases lying between them. CDR3 coding DNA: TGCGCCAGCAGCCAAGTTTTCCCCGAAGGGGGTCCCAACACTGAAGCTTTCTTT. Translation gives CASSQVFPEGGPNTEAFF.

V is TRBV14 and J is TRBJ1-4; no reliable D call. The CDR3 covers 17 residues. Germline lookup yields CDR1 SGHDN and CDR2 FVKESK. V lost 1 base and J 5 bases, leaving 17 bases between the germline ends. CDR3 nucleotide sequence: TGTGCCAGCAGCCAAGGTACCCTGTTGGCCCGAAATGAAAAACTGTTTTTT. It translates to CASSQGTLLARNEKLFF.

V and J are TRBV12-5 and TRBJ2-7; 8 nucleotides align to TRBD1. V lost 7 bases to trimming and J lost 3 bases; unmatched junction nucleotides: 5. The CDR3 extends over 13 amino acids. Per germline, CDR1 LGHNT and CDR2 FRNRAP. CDR3 in DNA: TGTGCTAGTGTCAAAGACAGGGGCTACGAGCAGTACTTC. Residues: CASVKDRGYEQYF. The entire variable domain, with the rest obtained from reference TRBV12-5 and TRBJ2-7, is as follows: DARVTQTPRHKVTEMGQEVTMRCQPILGHNTVFWYRQTMMQGLELLAYFRNRAPLDDSGMPKDRFSAEMPDATLATLKIQPSEPRDSAVYFCASVKDRGYEQYFGPGTRLTVT.

This clone was seen a few times. The chain employs TRBV19 and TRBJ2-5, with 8 bases that match TRBD1. V lost 3 bases to trimming and J lost 5 bases; unmatched junction nucleotides: 2. Germline CDR1 and CDR2: LNHDA and SQIVND (reference sequence). This CDR3 contains 13 residues. The DNA for the CDR3 is TGTGCCAGTAGTATGGACAGGGAGGAGACCCAGTACTTC. Its protein product is CASSMDREETQYF.

This chain uses TRBV7-3 with TRBJ2-1; 7 bases map to TRBD2. This CDR3 comprises 14 residues. V was pared by 3 bases and J by 6 bases, with 5 bases of the junction left unmatched. Germline assignment: CDR1 SGHTA and CDR2 FQGTGA. The CDR3 region is CASSLTSTPNEQFF. As DNA, the CDR3 is TGTGCCAGCAGCTTGACTAGCACCCCCAATGAGCAGTTCTTC.

J is TRBJ1-2 and V is TRBV24-1; no clear D. With 2 bases removed from V and 7 bases from J, the gap between germline ends came to 10 bases. Germline-derived CDR1 and CDR2 are KGHDR and SFDVKD. CDR3 length equals 13 residues. The CDR3 reads CATSDSRAAGYTF. The CDR3 nucleotides read TGTGCCACCAGTGATTCGAGAGCGGCTGGCTACACCTTC.

V is TRBV19 and J is TRBJ2-7, with D perhaps TRBD1 (6 bases). The CDR3 runs 12 residues. Trimming pared 10 bases from V and 2 bases from J, leaving 12 bases between. Germline V gene sequence: CDR1 LNHDA, CDR2 SQIVND (reference sequence). The CDR3 DNA reads TGTGCCAACTCGGACAGCACCTACGAGCAGTACTTC. It codes for CANSDSTYEQYF.

The V call is TRBV6-5, the J call TRBJ1-6; D gene ambiguous. The germline gives CDR1 MNHEY, CDR2 SVGAGI. This CDR3 is 15 amino acids long. V gave up 0 bases and J gave up 5 bases, with 8 bases separating them. The CDR3 reads CASSYSRNNNSPLHF. For the CDR3, the DNA is TGTGCCAGCAGTTACTCGCGAAATAATAATTCACCCCTCCACTTT.

This clone came up a few times. The chain recombines TRBV30 with TRBJ2-7; 8 bases fit TRBD1. The CDR3 has 14 amino acids. V was clipped by 4 bases and J by 4 bases; unmatched bases: 9. Germline CDR1 GTSNPN, CDR2 SVGIG (reference sequence). Here the CDR3 reads CAWMSGGRDYEQYF. In nucleotides, the CDR3 is TGTGCCTGGATGTCAGGGGGCCGTGATTACGAGCAGTACTTC.

The genes are TRBV18 and TRBJ2-1, with TRBD1 as a possible D gene (6 bases). CDR3 length equals 18 residues. Germline loops: CDR1 KGHSH, CDR2 LQKENI. V lost 2 bases and J lost 8, with 25 bases in between. The CDR3 loop is CASSPRPETGWTTDEQFF. Written as DNA, the CDR3 is TGTGCCAGCTCACCAAGGCCCGAGACAGGATGGACAACCGATGAGCAGTTCTTC. The complete variable domain, with remaining parts taken from reference TRBV18 and TRBJ2-1, reads NAGVMQNPRHLVRRRGQEARLRCSPMKGHSHVYWYRQLPEEGLKFMVYLQKENIIDESGMPKERFSAEFPKEGPSILRIQQVVRGDSAAYFCASSPRPETGWTTDEQFFGPGTRLTVL.

The CDR3 region is CASSSGTGDYGYTF. The CDR3 coding sequence is TGTGCCAGCAGTTCCGGGACAGGGGACTATGGCTACACCTTC. This rearrangement joins TRBV2 to TRBJ1-2, with TRBD1 identical over 10 bases. This CDR3 has 14 amino acids. Germline CDR1 SNHLY, CDR2 FYNNEI. The trim removed 5 bases at V and 3 bases at J, leaving 3 bases unmatched.